This T cell receptor beta chain emerged from a study of blood T cell repertoires in COVID-19. The wider study: Specimens from acute and convalescent COVID-19 originated in the United States, Italy and Spain. The cDNA or gDNA used as material had been derived from T cells, B-cell-depleted T cells, or PBMCs.

In the authors' methods: Quantification of nucleated cells was approximated via reference gene primer amplification. Clones were sequenced by immunoSEQ multiplex PCR, and TCRdb holds only the in-frame ones, with some missing. V and J calls and clone size come straight from that table; D and trimming were deduced from the DNA. In the table there are about 55,000 clones, less than 90% of which are singletons. The CDR3 spans 16 residues. Trimming stripped 4 bases from V and 4 bases from J, with 18 bases between. Germline V gene data show CDR1 as MNHNS and CDR2 as SASEGT. This clone was seen only once. J is TRBJ2-3 and V is TRBV6-1; tentatively, D is TRBD1 (5 bases). The clonotype was recovered from a woman in her sixties with acute or convalescent COVID-19. The sample comprised peripheral blood. The CDR3 sequence: CASSGQGPFSADTQYF. DNA of the CDR3: TGTGCCAGCAGTGGCCAGGGCCCGTTTAGTGCAGATACGCAGTATTTT.